The subject of this entry is one TCR beta chain. An end of the junction does not agree with germline; a read error may underlie this. The sample belongs to a study of CD8 T cells in Susac syndrome. The CDR3 has 17 residues. Germline loops: CDR1 DFQATT, CDR2 SNEGSKA (reference sequence). A quantity of about 0.5 to 1 ug RNA underwent reverse transcription using random hexamers. A single record per CDR3 protein comes from TCRdb applying MiXCR to the immunoSEQ multiplex PCR reads. The sample lists a few hundred thousand distinct CDR3 sequences, about 91% occurring once. This TCR derives from a human donor with multiple sclerosis. The sample comprised CD4+ T cells from PBMCs. The rearrangement uses TRBV20-1 and TRBJ2-3; 9 bases agree with TRBD2. CDR3 DNA sequence: TGCAGTCCTAGAGGTGGAGCGGGAGGCCGGGAAAAAGATACGCAGTATTTT. Protein product: CSPRGGAGGREKDTQYF.